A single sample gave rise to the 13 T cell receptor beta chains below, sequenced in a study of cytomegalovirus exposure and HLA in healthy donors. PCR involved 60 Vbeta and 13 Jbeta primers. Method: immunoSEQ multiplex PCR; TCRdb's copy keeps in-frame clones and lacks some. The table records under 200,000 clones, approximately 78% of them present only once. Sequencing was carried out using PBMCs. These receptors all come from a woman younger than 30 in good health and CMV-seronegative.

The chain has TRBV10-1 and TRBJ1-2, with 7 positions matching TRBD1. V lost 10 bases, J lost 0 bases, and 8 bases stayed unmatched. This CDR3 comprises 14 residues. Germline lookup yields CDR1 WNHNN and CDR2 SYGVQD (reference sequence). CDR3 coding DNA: TGCGCCACCAGCGCCGGGACAGCTAACTATGGCTACACCTTC. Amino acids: CATSAGTANYGYTF.

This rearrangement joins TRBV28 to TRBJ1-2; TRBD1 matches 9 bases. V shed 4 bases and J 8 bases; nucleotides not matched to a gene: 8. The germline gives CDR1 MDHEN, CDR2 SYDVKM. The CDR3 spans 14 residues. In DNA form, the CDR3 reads TGTGCCAGCAGTTCGATACAGGGGGCCCTCGGCTACACCTTC. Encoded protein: CASSSIQGALGYTF.

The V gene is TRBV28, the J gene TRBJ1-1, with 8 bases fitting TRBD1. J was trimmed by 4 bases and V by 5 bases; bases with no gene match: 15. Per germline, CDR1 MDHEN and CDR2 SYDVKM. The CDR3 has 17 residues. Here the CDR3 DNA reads TGTGCCAGCAGTCCATTACCTCAGGGGGCGCGGAGCACTGAAGCTTTCTTT. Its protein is CASSPLPQGARSTEAFF.

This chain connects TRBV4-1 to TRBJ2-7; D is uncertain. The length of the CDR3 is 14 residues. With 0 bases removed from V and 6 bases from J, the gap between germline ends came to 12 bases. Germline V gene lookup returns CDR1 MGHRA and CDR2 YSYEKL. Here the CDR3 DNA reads TGCGCCAGCAGCCAAGATCGTAATGGGCTCGAGCAGTACTTC. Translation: CASSQDRNGLEQYF.

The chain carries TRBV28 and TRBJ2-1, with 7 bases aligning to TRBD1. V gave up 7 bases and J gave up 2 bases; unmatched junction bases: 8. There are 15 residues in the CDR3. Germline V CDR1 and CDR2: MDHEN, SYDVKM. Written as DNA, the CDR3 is TGTGCCAGCACCGTCGGGGACAGCGCCTACAATGAGCAGTTCTTC. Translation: CASTVGDSAYNEQFF.

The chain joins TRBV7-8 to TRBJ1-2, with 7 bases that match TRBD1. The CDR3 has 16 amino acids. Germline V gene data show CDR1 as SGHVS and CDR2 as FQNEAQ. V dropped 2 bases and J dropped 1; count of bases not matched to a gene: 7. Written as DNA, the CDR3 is TGTGCCAGCAGCTTAAGTCCAGGGGGATTTAACTATGGCTACACCTTC. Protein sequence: CASSLSPGGFNYGYTF. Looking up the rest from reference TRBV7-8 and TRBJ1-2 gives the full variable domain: GAGVSQSPRYKVAKRGQDVALRCDPISGHVSLFWYQQALGQGPEFLTYFQNEAQLDKSGLPSDRFFAERPEGSVSTLKIQRTQQEDSAVYLCASSLSPGGFNYGYTFGSGTRLTVV.

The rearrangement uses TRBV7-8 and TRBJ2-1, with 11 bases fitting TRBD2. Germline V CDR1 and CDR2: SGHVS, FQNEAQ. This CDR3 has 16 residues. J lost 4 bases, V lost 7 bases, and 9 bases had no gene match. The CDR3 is CASTLRPSGGYNEQFF. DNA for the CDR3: TGTGCCAGCACCCTCCGACCTAGCGGGGGGTACAATGAGCAGTTCTTC.

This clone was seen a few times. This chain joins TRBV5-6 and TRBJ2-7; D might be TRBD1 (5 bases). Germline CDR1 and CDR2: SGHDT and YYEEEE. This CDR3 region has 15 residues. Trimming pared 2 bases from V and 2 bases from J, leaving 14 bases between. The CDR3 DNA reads TGTGCCAGCAGCTTTCAGGGAAACTCGGCCTACGAGCAGTACTTC. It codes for CASSFQGNSAYEQYF.

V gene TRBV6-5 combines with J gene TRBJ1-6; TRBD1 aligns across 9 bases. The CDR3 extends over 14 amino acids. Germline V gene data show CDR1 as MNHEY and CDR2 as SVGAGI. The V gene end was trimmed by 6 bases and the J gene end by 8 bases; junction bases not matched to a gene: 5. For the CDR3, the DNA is TGTGCCAGCAGCACACAGGGGGCCCATTCACCCCTCCACTTT. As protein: CASSTQGAHSPLHF.

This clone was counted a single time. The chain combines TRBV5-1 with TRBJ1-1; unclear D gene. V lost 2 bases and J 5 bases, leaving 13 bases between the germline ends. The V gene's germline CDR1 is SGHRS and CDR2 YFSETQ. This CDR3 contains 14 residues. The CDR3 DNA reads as TGCGCCAGCAGCTTCTCGGTTTCGGGGACTGAAGCTTTCTTT. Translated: CASSFSVSGTEAFF.

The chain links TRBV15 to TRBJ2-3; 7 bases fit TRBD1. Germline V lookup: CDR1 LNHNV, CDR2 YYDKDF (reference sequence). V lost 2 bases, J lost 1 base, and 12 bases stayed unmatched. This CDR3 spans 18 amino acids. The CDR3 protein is CATSRRLGTDDGTDTQYF. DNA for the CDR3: TGTGCCACCAGCAGACGGCTCGGGACAGATGATGGCACAGATACGCAGTATTTT.

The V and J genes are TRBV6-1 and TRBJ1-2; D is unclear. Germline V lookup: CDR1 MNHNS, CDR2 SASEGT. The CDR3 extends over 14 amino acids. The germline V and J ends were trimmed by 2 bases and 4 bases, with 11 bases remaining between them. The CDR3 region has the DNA TGTGCCAGCAGTGAATATGAGGGAAGCTATGGCTACACCTTC. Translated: CASSEYEGSYGYTF.

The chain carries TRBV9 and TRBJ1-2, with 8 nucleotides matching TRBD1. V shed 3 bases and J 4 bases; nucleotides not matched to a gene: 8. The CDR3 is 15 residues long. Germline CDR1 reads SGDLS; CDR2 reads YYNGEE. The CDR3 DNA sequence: TGTGCCAGCAGCGAGAGCCCGGGACAGGCCTATGGCTACACCTTC. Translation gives CASSESPGQAYGYTF.